What follows are 32 T cell receptor beta chains derived from one specimen sequenced in a study of early T cells in non-severe SARS-CoV-2 infection (dated by TCRdb to about 2021). Library creation used 5' RACE. TCRdb names NextSeq 500 as the instrument used. In-frame beta chains were kept once TCRdb had trimmed the public reads at Q25 with fastp and called clones with MiXCR. Rows with a matching CDR3 protein are joined into one entry that keeps the most common DNA and genes. Counted in this sample were tens of thousands of distinct CDR3 sequences; around 12% of them appeared once. The top ten clonotypes cover approximately 1.3% of the sample. Sequences were derived from whole blood, sampled at baseline. Every receptor here comes from an adult who was a healthcare worker with PCR-confirmed SARS-CoV-2 infection or an uninfected control (not recorded which).

This clonotype has only a few counts. The chain employs TRBV7-9 and TRBJ2-7, with D perhaps TRBD2 (6 bases). Per germline, CDR1 SEHNR and CDR2 FQNEAQ (reference sequence). The CDR3 loop spans 14 amino acids. Trimming removed 9 bases at V and 0 bases at J, with 15 bases between. The DNA for the CDR3 is TGTGCCAGTAACCCTCTAGCGAGCTCCTACGAGCAGTACTTC. It yields the protein CASNPLASSYEQYF.

This clonotype appeared many times. The rearrangement joins TRBV27 to TRBJ1-3; 8 bases are a match to TRBD1. The germline V gene has CDR1 MNHEY and CDR2 SMNVEV (reference sequence). Losses at the gene ends were 8 bases for V and 0 bases for J; bases not matched to a gene: 9. CDR3 length: 16 amino acids. CDR3 DNA: TGTGCCAGCTCGTATCAGGGGGCCTACTCTGGAAACACCATATATTTT. It is translated as CASSYQGAYSGNTIYF.

This rearrangement joins TRBV27 to TRBJ2-2; D not certain. V gave up 0 bases and J gave up 6 bases, with 2 bases separating them. This CDR3 region has 12 residues. In germline, CDR1 is MNHEY, CDR2 SMNVEV (reference sequence). The CDR3 reads CASSLSPGELFF. The CDR3 coding sequence is TGTGCCAGCAGTTTATCCCCCGGGGAGCTGTTTTTT.

The V call is TRBV6-7, the J call TRBJ2-6; possibly TRBD1 for D (5 bases). TRBV6-7 is reported as an ORF; its role is uncertain. The V end lost 4 bases, the J end lost 1 base, and 14 bases lay between the germline ends. This CDR3 has 17 amino acids. The CDR3 is CASSSQGNDSGANVLTF. CDR3 nucleotide sequence: TGTGCCAGCAGTTCTCAGGGCAATGATTCTGGGGCCAACGTCCTGACTTTC.

The V gene is TRBV19, the J gene TRBJ2-2, with D possibly matching TRBD2 (5 bases). V lost 6 bases and J 5 bases, leaving 19 bases between the germline ends. CDR3 length equals 16 residues. In germline, CDR1 is LNHDA, CDR2 SQIVND (reference sequence). CDR3 amino acids: CASRLIDTRGTGELFF. The CDR3 DNA reads as TGTGCCAGTAGACTGATCGACACCCGGGGAACCGGGGAGCTGTTTTTT.

This chain joins TRBV4-1 and TRBJ1-2; D is ambiguous. V lost 0 bases and J 3 bases, leaving 5 bases between the germline ends. The CDR3 is made up of 13 amino acids. Germline V gene sequence: CDR1 MGHRA, CDR2 YSYEKL. The CDR3 nucleotides read TGCGCCAGCAGCCAAGAGAGGGACTATGGCTACACCTTC. Translation: CASSQERDYGYTF.

This clonotype has ten or more counts. The chain has TRBV11-2 and TRBJ2-7; 8 bases are a match to TRBD2. The CDR3 sequence is 14 residues long. Losses at the gene ends were 3 bases for V and 12 bases for J; bases not matched to a gene: 13. In germline, CDR1 is SGHAT, CDR2 FQNNGV. This chain's CDR3 is CASSFDSGGTARYF. In nucleotides, the CDR3 is TGTGCCAGCAGCTTTGATTCGGGAGGGACCGCCCGGTACTTC. Complete variable domain (other parts from reference TRBV11-2 and TRBJ2-7): EAGVAQSPRYKIIEKRQSVAFWCNPISGHATLYWYQQILGQGPKLLIQFQNNGVVDDSQLPKDRFSAERLKGVDSTLKIQPAKLEDSAVYLCASSFDSGGTARYFGPGTRLTVT.

This clonotype was seen only a few times. This chain joins TRBV6-6 and TRBJ2-4, with no clear D. The V end lost 5 bases, the J end lost 0 bases, and 8 bases lay between the germline ends. CDR3 size: 14 residues. Germline V gene data show CDR1 as MNHNY and CDR2 as SVGAGI (reference sequence). CDR3 protein: CASSLQPAKNIQYF. CDR3 nucleotides: TGTGCCAGCAGTCTTCAGCCAGCCAAAAACATTCAGTACTTC.

This clonotype has more than one count but fewer than ten. CDR3 protein: CASGFQDSYNEQFF. CDR3 nucleotides: TGTGCTAGTGGTTTCCAGGACAGTTACAATGAGCAGTTCTTC. The chain couples TRBV12-5 to TRBJ2-1; tentative D call: TRBD1 (6 bases). With 3 bases removed from V and 4 bases from J, the gap between germline ends came to 10 bases. In germline, CDR1 is LGHNT, CDR2 FRNRAP. The CDR3 sequence is 14 residues long.

This clonotype showed up just a few times. The CDR3 reads CASSHGIGVYPETQYF. In DNA form, the CDR3 reads TGTGCCAGCAGCCATGGAATAGGGGTTTATCCAGAGACCCAGTACTTC. The chain combines TRBV14 with TRBJ2-5, with D possibly TRBD1 on 5 matching bases. The V end lost 3 bases, the J end lost 4 bases, and 18 bases lay between the germline ends. The CDR3 consists of 16 residues. Germline CDR1 and CDR2: SGHDN and FVKESK.

V gene TRBV20-1 combines with J gene TRBJ2-3; 11 bases map to TRBD2. Germline V lookup: CDR1 DFQATT, CDR2 SNEGSKA (reference sequence). Trimming cost V 8 bases and J 8 bases; bases outside gene matches: 12. This CDR3 has 14 amino acids. CDR3 sequence (DNA): TGCAGTCGATGGCCGGGACTAGCGGACAGTACGCAGTATTTT. It codes for CSRWPGLADSTQYF.

This clonotype was detected ten times or more. The rearrangement joins TRBV28 to TRBJ1-4; tentative D call: TRBD1 (6 bases). Germline assignment: CDR1 MDHEN and CDR2 SYDVKM. CDR3 size: 16 residues. The V and J ends lost 2 bases and 4 bases respectively, with 14 bases between them. The CDR3 DNA is TGTGCCAGCAGTTTAGGCCAGGGGCCCGTTAATGAAAAACTGTTTTTT. This codes for CASSLGQGPVNEKLFF.

The V call is TRBV20-1, the J call TRBJ1-2, with D possibly TRBD1 on 5 matching bases. V dropped 6 bases and J dropped 2 bases, with 16 bases sitting between them. This CDR3 spans 14 amino acids. In germline, CDR1 is DFQATT, CDR2 SNEGSKA (reference sequence). CDR3 in amino acids: CSATPGPVNYGYTF. CDR3 sequence (DNA): TGCAGTGCCACTCCGGGACCGGTAAACTATGGCTACACCTTC.

Many counts were recorded for this clonotype. This rearrangement joins TRBV7-2 to TRBJ2-2, with D possibly being TRBD2 (6 bases). Germline CDR1 reads SGHTA; CDR2 reads FQGNSA. The CDR3 runs 14 residues. V lost 4 bases and J 7 bases, leaving 13 bases between the germline ends. This chain's CDR3 is CASSSGLINGELFF. The CDR3 DNA follows: TGTGCCAGCAGCTCGGGACTCATCAACGGGGAGCTGTTTTTT.

The chain couples TRBV3-1 to TRBJ1-5, with a possible D match to TRBD1 (5 bases). The V gene lost 4 bases and the J gene lost 5 bases, with 12 bases spanning the gap. This CDR3 has 14 residues. The germline V gene encodes CDR1 LGHDT and CDR2 YNNKEL (reference sequence). CDR3 protein: CASSRGAEDQPQHF. DNA for the CDR3: TGTGCCAGCAGCCGAGGGGCGGAGGATCAGCCCCAGCATTTT.

This clonotype was detected only a few times. The V call is TRBV20-1, the J call TRBJ2-1, with D maybe TRBD1 (5 bases). V lost 4 bases and J lost 0, with 10 bases in between. This CDR3 contains 14 residues. Germline V lookup: CDR1 DFQATT, CDR2 SNEGSKA (reference sequence). CDR3 DNA: TGCAGTGCTACAGGGTCCAGCTCCTACAATGAGCAGTTCTTC. It is translated as CSATGSSSYNEQFF.

This clonotype was counted between two and nine times. V and J are TRBV19 and TRBJ1-5; a possible D gene is TRBD1 (5 bases). V was pared by 6 bases and J by 0 bases, with 12 bases between. The CDR3 consists of 15 residues. CDR1 and CDR2 (germline): LNHDA, SQIVND (reference sequence). The CDR3 region has the DNA TGTGCCAGTAGATGGGGGAGTTATAGCAATCAGCCCCAGCATTTT. This sequence encodes CASRWGSYSNQPQHF.

This clonotype has ten or more counts. The chain links TRBV5-6 to TRBJ2-1; D unresolved. Germline loops: CDR1 SGHDT, CDR2 YYEEEE. This CDR3 is built from 16 residues. Trimming shortened V by 3 bases and J by 0 bases, and 13 bases separated the two germline ends. The CDR3 region is CASSSLTLSSYNEQFF. The DNA of the CDR3 is TGTGCCAGCAGCTCTCTAACCTTGAGCTCCTACAATGAGCAGTTCTTC.

This chain connects TRBV7-2 to TRBJ2-5, with D possibly TRBD2 on 7 matching bases. The V and J ends lost 4 bases and 4 bases respectively, with 19 bases between them. The CDR3 extends over 16 amino acids. Germline assignment: CDR1 SGHTA and CDR2 FQGNSA. The CDR3 sequence is CASSSHSGGGGETQYF. For the CDR3, the DNA is TGTGCCAGCAGCTCCCACTCAGGCGGGGGCGGAGAGACCCAGTACTTC.

This sequence joins TRBV29-1 and TRBJ2-3; D may be TRBD1 (6 bases). CDR1 is SQVTM, CDR2 ANQGSEA, per germline. V lost 6 bases and J lost 2, with 12 bases in between. There are 13 residues in the CDR3. In nucleotides, the CDR3 is TGCAGCGTCTACATGGGACACACAGATACGCAGTATTTT. Translating gives CSVYMGHTDTQYF.

A few counts support this clonotype. The gene calls are TRBV7-2 and TRBJ1-1; 7 bases match TRBD1. The CDR3 is made up of 15 amino acids. The V segment lost 2 bases and the J segment 4 bases; nucleotides outside the gene matches: 7. CDR1 and CDR2 (germline): SGHTA, FQGNSA. This CDR3 is CASSLSETGITEAFF. CDR3 DNA: TGTGCCAGCAGCTTATCCGAGACAGGGATCACTGAAGCTTTCTTT.

V gene TRBV7-2 combines with J gene TRBJ2-5, with TRBD2 identical over 10 bases. Germline-derived CDR1 and CDR2 are SGHTA and FQGNSA. Unmatched junction bases numbered 3, after V lost 5 bases and J lost 0 bases. CDR3 length: 15 residues. DNA of the CDR3: TGTGCCAGCAGCCAGCGGGGGGGCTACCAAGAGACCCAGTACTTC. Amino acid sequence: CASSQRGGYQETQYF.

The chain employs TRBV2 and TRBJ2-5; TRBD1 matches at 7 bases. The J segment lost 7 bases and the V segment lost 4 bases, leaving 9 bases of the junction unmatched. The CDR3 extends over 14 amino acids. Per the germline V gene, CDR1 is SNHLY and CDR2 is FYNNEI. CDR3 in amino acids: CASSAIDRVGTQYF. The DNA for the CDR3 is TGTGCCAGCAGTGCGATAGACAGGGTCGGGACCCAGTACTTC. Full variable domain (missing parts from reference TRBV2 and TRBJ2-5): EPEVTQTPSHQVTQMGQEVILRCVPISNHLYFYWYRQILGQKVEFLVSFYNNEISEKSEIFDDQFSVERPDGSNFTLKIRSTKLEDSAMYFCASSAIDRVGTQYFGPGTRLLVL.

This clonotype appeared many times. The chain is built from TRBV18 and TRBJ1-1; D is unclear. This CDR3 is built from 13 residues. V lost 3 bases, J lost 3 bases, and 8 bases lay in between. CDR1 is KGHSH and CDR2 is LQKENI in the germline V gene. CDR3 nucleotide sequence: TGTGCCAGCTCACCGTCGGCATACACTGAAGCTTTCTTT. Protein: CASSPSAYTEAFF.

This clonotype has more than one count but fewer than ten. This chain joins TRBV7-2 and TRBJ2-2; tentatively, D is TRBD1 (5 bases). The CDR3 has 17 amino acids. V was shortened by 5 bases and J by 2 bases, with 18 bases between the two germline ends. The germline gives CDR1 SGHTA, CDR2 FQGNSA. Here the CDR3 reads CASSLDSAPVNTGELFF. CDR3 coding DNA: TGTGCCAGCAGCCTCGACAGTGCTCCTGTAAACACCGGGGAGCTGTTTTTT.

This clonotype was recorded many times. This chain joins TRBV6-6 and TRBJ2-7, with TRBD2 matching 8 bases. CDR1 and CDR2 (germline): MNHNY, SVGAGI (reference sequence). This CDR3 comprises 14 residues. V lost 8 bases and J lost 0; bases outside the gene matches: 6. The CDR3 nucleotides are TGTGCCAGCTCCCCGGGACTAGTCTCCTACGAGCAGTACTTC. Translating gives CASSPGLVSYEQYF.

This clonotype was observed a few times. The rearrangement links TRBV20-1 to TRBJ2-7; TRBD2 aligns across 16 bases. Trimming at V came to 1 base and at J to 6 bases, leaving 6 bases not matched to a gene. CDR1 DFQATT and CDR2 SNEGSKA come from the germline V gene (reference sequence). This CDR3 is 16 amino acids long. As DNA, the CDR3 is TGCAGTGCTAGAGGACCGGGACTAGCGGGAGGGCTCGAGCAGTACTTC. Protein product: CSARGPGLAGGLEQYF.

This clonotype was counted between two and nine times. The rearrangement joins TRBV11-2 to TRBJ1-5; perhaps TRBD1 as D (5 bases). Germline V lookup: CDR1 SGHAT, CDR2 FQNNGV. Trimming cost V 5 bases and J 9 bases, with 14 bases left between them. CDR3 length: 13 residues. The CDR3 reads CASSRDLRRPQHF. For the CDR3, the DNA is TGTGCCAGCAGCAGGGACCTGCGTAGGCCCCAGCATTTT.

This clonotype was counted between two and nine times. The J gene is TRBJ2-7, the V gene TRBV6-2 or TRBV6-3; the D gene is possibly TRBD1 (6 bases). The CDR3 is 21 residues long. Germline V gene sequence: CDR1 MNHEY, CDR2 SVGEGT. The ends were cut back, 0 bases at V and 6 bases at J, with 33 bases in the middle. DNA of the CDR3: TGTGCCAGCAGTTACTCGCCCGTTCGGGACAACTTCCTCGGGGTTTTCAGCGAGCAGTACTTC. It specifies CASSYSPVRDNFLGVFSEQYF.

This clonotype was observed at least ten times. The rearrangement uses TRBV7-6 and TRBJ1-1, with TRBD1 matching 8 bases. CDR1 SGHVS and CDR2 FNYEAQ come from the germline V gene. J was trimmed by 7 bases and V by 5 bases; bases with no gene match: 6. This CDR3 comprises 13 residues. The CDR3 region is CASSTLTGDEAFF. The CDR3 coding sequence is TGTGCCAGCAGCACCCTGACAGGGGATGAAGCTTTCTTT.

The chain carries TRBV29-1 and TRBJ2-1, with D unresolved. Trimming stripped 7 bases from V and 9 bases from J, with 13 bases between. This CDR3 is built from 11 residues. In germline, CDR1 is SQVTM, CDR2 ANQGSEA. CDR3: CSARQSVEQFF. The CDR3 DNA reads TGCAGCGCCAGGCAAAGCGTTGAGCAGTTCTTC.

The chain recombines TRBV20-1 with TRBJ2-3; weak D call: TRBD2 (7 bases). The CDR3 is 14 residues long. Trimming removed 1 base from V and 2 bases from J, with 10 bases in between. Germline CDR1 reads DFQATT; CDR2 reads SNEGSKA (reference sequence). The chain's CDR3 is CSARAGGLTDTQYF. The CDR3, as DNA: TGCAGTGCTAGAGCGGGGGGCCTCACAGATACGCAGTATTTT.